The 32 T cell receptor beta chains below were found in one sample sequenced in a study of T cell responses to AZD1222 COVID-19 vaccine. Measured with immunoSEQ multiplex PCR; TCRdb has only the in-frame clones, and not every one. This table has about 180,000 clones, around nine tenths appearing once. The sample here was peripheral blood, taken 28 days after the second AZD1222 dose. The receptors shown here come from an adult who received the AZD1222 COVID-19 vaccine.

This rearrangement joins TRBV29-1 to TRBJ2-1; D not resolved. From germline, CDR1 is SQVTM and CDR2 ANQGSEA. Between the trimmed V and J ends, which lost 4 bases and 3 bases, there was a span of 16 bases. The length of the CDR3 is 15 residues. The CDR3 DNA is TGCAGCGTTGTCCCTTCGCAGCATTACTACAATGAGCAGTTCTTC. Protein sequence: CSVVPSQHYYNEQFF.

This chain joins TRBV19 and TRBJ2-7; tentatively, D is TRBD2 (5 bases). Trimming removed 3 bases at V and 4 bases at J, with 16 bases between. Germline V gives CDR1 LNHDA, CDR2 SQIVND (reference sequence). This CDR3 spans 15 amino acids. The CDR3 spells CASSIGPREGYEQYF. For the CDR3, the DNA is TGTGCCAGTAGTATTGGGCCACGGGAAGGTTACGAGCAGTACTTC.

This sequence joins TRBV5-4 and TRBJ2-3, with D tentatively TRBD2 (7 bases). Trimming stripped 4 bases from V and 0 bases from J, with 12 bases between. CDR1 and CDR2 (germline): SGHNT, YYREEE (reference sequence). The CDR3 consists of 15 residues. CDR3 loop: CASSRGAGSTDTQYF. The CDR3 DNA reads as TGTGCCAGCAGCCGGGGGGCGGGGAGCACAGATACGCAGTATTTT.

The chain uses TRBV18 and TRBJ2-7; D may correspond to TRBD1 or TRBD2 (7 bases each). This CDR3 spans 16 amino acids. V was shortened by 1 base and J by 4 bases, with 17 bases between the two germline ends. The V gene's germline CDR1 is KGHSH and CDR2 LQKENI. The CDR3 nucleotides read TGTGCCAGCTCACCACAGGGAGGGGGCGTCATATACGAGCAGTACTTC. This gives the protein CASSPQGGGVIYEQYF. The full variable domain, its missing parts supplied by reference TRBV18 and TRBJ2-7, is NAGVMQNPRHLVRRRGQEARLRCSPMKGHSHVYWYRQLPEEGLKFMVYLQKENIIDESGMPKERFSAEFPKEGPSILRIQQVVRGDSAAYFCASSPQGGGVIYEQYFGPGTRLTVT.

The CDR3 DNA is TGCGCCAGCAGCCAAGATCGAGGGGCCGGGGAGCTGTTTTTT. Protein sequence: CASSQDRGAGELFF. J is TRBJ2-2 and V is TRBV4-3; possibly TRBD1 or TRBD2 for D (5 bases each). Trimming pared 0 bases from V and 6 bases from J, leaving 8 bases between. Germline V CDR1 and CDR2: LGHNA, YSLEER. The CDR3 is 14 amino acids.

This chain joins TRBV18 and TRBJ1-1; TRBD1 might be the D (5 bases). The V end was cut by 4 bases, the J end by 5 bases, with 20 bases between. This CDR3 has 16 amino acids. CDR1 is KGHSH, CDR2 LQKENI, per germline. The CDR3 DNA reads as TGTGCCAGCTCACTCGCCACAGGCAGAACGAAGACTGAAGCTTTCTTT. This encodes CASSLATGRTKTEAFF.

V gene TRBV5-1 combines with J gene TRBJ2-2, with TRBD1 matching over 10 bases. The germline V gene encodes CDR1 SGHRS and CDR2 YFSETQ. J was trimmed by 4 bases and V by 5 bases; bases with no gene match: 5. This CDR3 has 15 residues. The CDR3: CASRSGTGATGELFF. The CDR3 region has the DNA TGCGCCAGCAGAAGCGGGACAGGGGCCACCGGGGAGCTGTTTTTT.

The sample holds one count of this clone. The chain uses TRBV5-4 and TRBJ2-1; D is undetermined. Germline CDR1 reads SGHNT; CDR2 reads YYREEE (reference sequence). This CDR3 spans 13 amino acids. The germline V and J ends were trimmed by 1 base and 9 bases, with 11 bases remaining between them. Here the CDR3 reads CASSLRSSVEQFF. In DNA, the CDR3 is TGTGCCAGCAGCTTGAGGTCGTCCGTTGAGCAGTTCTTC.

J is TRBJ1-1 and V is TRBV19, with D uncertain. Deletions cut 5 bases from V and 1 base from J, with 11 bases between. The CDR3 has 14 amino acids. Germline CDR1 reads LNHDA; CDR2 reads SQIVND (reference sequence). Here the CDR3 DNA reads TGTGCCAGTAGTCCACAACATGCGAACACTGAAGCTTTCTTT. Translating gives CASSPQHANTEAFF.

The gene calls are TRBV5-1 and TRBJ2-1; TRBD2 is a possible D gene (6 bases). CDR1 SGHRS and CDR2 YFSETQ come from the germline V gene. V was pared by 1 base and J by 7 bases, with 12 bases between. CDR3 size: 14 residues. The CDR3 DNA follows: TGCGCCAGCAGCTTGTTAACGGGGGAAAATGAGCAGTTCTTC. Its translation is CASSLLTGENEQFF.

This chain connects TRBV25-1 to TRBJ1-2; D might be TRBD1 (6 bases). The germline V and J ends were trimmed by 4 bases and 6 bases, with 18 bases remaining between them. CDR1 is MGHDK and CDR2 is SYGVNS in the germline V gene. CDR3 length: 15 residues. The DNA for the CDR3 is TGTGCCAGCAGTGTACCGGGACAATGGGGAGATGGCTACACCTTC. This sequence encodes CASSVPGQWGDGYTF.

The rearrangement links TRBV7-8 to TRBJ2-3; TRBD2 might be the D (6 bases). This CDR3 is 14 amino acids long. Germline CDR1 is SGHVS and CDR2 is FQNEAQ. V dropped 10 bases and J dropped 0 bases, with 14 bases sitting between them. The CDR3 coding sequence is TGTGCCATAGGAGGGGCCTATAGCACAGATACGCAGTATTTT. Its translation: CAIGGAYSTDTQYF.

This clone has just a few counts. The CDR3, as DNA: TGCGCCAGCAGCTTGGTCGGGGGGATCTACGAGCAGTACTTC. Its translation: CASSLVGGIYEQYF. The V and J genes are TRBV5-1 and TRBJ2-7; TRBD2 matches at 7 bases. Germline lookup yields CDR1 SGHRS and CDR2 YFSETQ. The CDR3 length is 14 residues. V was pared by 0 bases and J by 3 bases, with 3 bases of the junction left unmatched.

This chain uses TRBV30 with TRBJ1-1; 10 bases agree with TRBD1. CDR3 length equals 13 residues. The trim removed 7 bases at V and 2 bases at J, leaving 4 bases unmatched. Per germline, CDR1 GTSNPN and CDR2 SVGIG (reference sequence). CDR3: CALDRGANTEAFF. The CDR3 DNA reads TGTGCCTTGGACAGGGGGGCCAACACTGAAGCTTTCTTT.

V gene TRBV25-1 combines with J gene TRBJ1-2; no definite D call. V lost 6 bases and J lost 8, with 19 bases in between. The germline V gene has CDR1 MGHDK and CDR2 SYGVNS. CDR3 length: 14 residues. The CDR3 spells CASSLRGGLDGYTF. DNA for the CDR3: TGTGCCAGCAGCCTCCGCGGAGGGCTGGACGGCTACACCTTC.

This clone has just a few counts. This rearrangement joins TRBV5-1 to TRBJ1-2; 8 bases map to TRBD1. This CDR3 contains 15 residues. The germline V gene has CDR1 SGHRS and CDR2 YFSETQ. Trimming at V came to 4 bases and at J to 6 bases, leaving 11 bases not matched to a gene. The CDR3 loop reads CASSRGQGNSDGYTF. The CDR3 DNA is TGCGCCAGCAGCCGTGGACAGGGAAACTCGGATGGCTACACCTTC.

The chain is built from TRBV27 and TRBJ1-5; D remains ambiguous. V dropped 5 bases and J dropped 0 bases, with 2 bases sitting between them. Germline V gives CDR1 MNHEY, CDR2 SMNVEV (reference sequence). CDR3 length: 12 residues. Here the CDR3 reads CASSDSNQPQHF. CDR3 nucleotide sequence: TGTGCCAGCAGTGATAGCAATCAGCCCCAGCATTTT.

The rearrangement joins TRBV6-5 to TRBJ2-1; TRBD2 might be the D (5 bases). CDR1 is MNHEY and CDR2 is SVGAGI in the germline V gene. This CDR3 region has 13 residues. Trimming took 5 bases from V and 1 from J, leaving 6 bases between them. CDR3 protein: CASSRGSYNEQFF. DNA for the CDR3: TGTGCCAGCAGTCGCGGGTCCTACAATGAGCAGTTCTTC.

This rearrangement joins TRBV6-5 to TRBJ1-2, with 7 positions matching TRBD1. This CDR3 contains 14 residues. The V segment lost 5 bases and the J segment 5 bases; nucleotides outside the gene matches: 8. Germline V CDR1 and CDR2: MNHEY, SVGAGI. Here the CDR3 DNA reads TGTGCCAGCAGTCGGGACAGAGAAGGGTATGGCTACACCTTC. It codes for CASSRDREGYGYTF.

The chain joins TRBV7-9 to TRBJ1-2; D gene uncertain. Germline loops: CDR1 SEHNR, CDR2 FQNEAQ (reference sequence). V gave up 5 bases and J gave up 7 bases, with 14 bases separating them. CDR3 length: 13 amino acids. The CDR3 here is CASSPSGGVGYTF. CDR3 coding DNA: TGTGCCAGCAGCCCCAGCGGTGGGGTTGGCTACACCTTC.

This chain uses TRBV7-8 with TRBJ2-3; D gene ambiguous. Germline V gene sequence: CDR1 SGHVS, CDR2 FQNEAQ. Trimming left V 1 base short and J 3 bases short, with 8 bases between. The CDR3 is 14 residues long. This chain's CDR3 is CASSLVGRTDTQYF. DNA of the CDR3: TGTGCCAGCAGCTTAGTCGGACGGACAGATACGCAGTATTTT.

The gene calls are TRBV11-1 and TRBJ2-1; no reliable D call. V dropped 5 bases and J dropped 0 bases, with 8 bases sitting between them. Per germline, CDR1 SGHAT and CDR2 FQDESV (reference sequence). This CDR3 is 14 amino acids long. DNA for the CDR3: TGTGCCAGCAGCCCGGACGCCTCCTACAATGAGCAGTTCTTC. Residues: CASSPDASYNEQFF.

This chain uses TRBV12-3 or TRBV12-4 with TRBJ2-1, with D hard to call. The V end was cut by 5 bases, the J end by 9 bases, with 11 bases between. The CDR3 extends over 12 amino acids. CDR3 sequence (DNA): TGTGCCAGCAGTCCACGGTTGACTGAGCAGTTCTTC. Protein sequence: CASSPRLTEQFF.

The V and J genes are TRBV28 and TRBJ2-2, with D perhaps matching TRBD2 (6 bases). V gave up 2 bases and J gave up 5 bases, with 15 bases separating them. The CDR3 totals 16 residues. Germline values: CDR1 MDHEN, CDR2 SYDVKM. The CDR3 DNA reads as TGTGCCAGCAGTTTAGGCTCGGGGACTTGGACCGGGGAGCTGTTTTTT. Encoded protein: CASSLGSGTWTGELFF.

V usage is TRBV6-1 and J usage is TRBJ1-2; possible D gene TRBD1, 6 bases. V lost 3 bases and J 7 bases, leaving 15 bases between the germline ends. The CDR3 length is 14 residues. Per germline, CDR1 MNHNS and CDR2 SASEGT. The CDR3 loop reads CASSESGAPGGYTF. DNA for the CDR3: TGTGCCAGCAGTGAGTCAGGGGCGCCGGGTGGCTACACCTTC.

This chain joins TRBV6-4 and TRBJ2-5, with TRBD1 identical over 9 bases. With 6 bases clipped from V and 5 bases from J, the junction kept 10 bases outside the gene matches. This CDR3 comprises 15 residues. Germline loops: CDR1 MRHNA, CDR2 SNTAGT. DNA of the CDR3: TGTGCCAGCAGAGGGAAACAGGGGGCAGGGGAGACCCAGTACTTC. Amino acid sequence: CASRGKQGAGETQYF.

The CDR3 DNA is TGTGCCAGCTCACCACCCGACGGACAAGAGACCCAGTACTTC. Protein product: CASSPPDGQETQYF. The chain uses TRBV18 and TRBJ2-5; D remains unclear. CDR1 and CDR2 (germline): KGHSH, LQKENI. This CDR3 is built from 14 residues. Trimming pared 0 bases from V and 2 bases from J, leaving 7 bases between.

This sequence joins TRBV9 and TRBJ2-1; a weak D match, TRBD2 (7 bases). The CDR3 has 16 residues. CDR1 and CDR2 from the germline V gene are SGDLS and YYNGEE. V was trimmed by 0 bases and J by 5 bases, leaving 15 bases between them. The CDR3 DNA reads as TGTGCCAGCAGCGTAGATCCCCGGGGGGCGAACAATGAGCAGTTCTTC. Protein product: CASSVDPRGANNEQFF.

In its sample, this clone was seen a few times. V and J are TRBV30 and TRBJ2-1, with D hard to call. Germline loops: CDR1 GTSNPN, CDR2 SVGIG (reference sequence). Between the trimmed V and J ends, which lost 0 bases and 7 bases, there was a span of 10 bases. The CDR3 has 13 amino acids. The CDR3, as DNA: TGTGCCTGGAGTGTAAGGGTCGGGAATGAGCAGTTCTTC. It specifies CAWSVRVGNEQFF.

A note on this clone: Other DNA sequences in this specimen translate into the identical CDR3. The chain carries TRBV18 and TRBJ1-2; D perhaps matches TRBD1 (5 bases). This CDR3 has 13 residues. The germline V gene has CDR1 KGHSH and CDR2 LQKENI. Between the trimmed V and J ends, which lost 3 bases and 5 bases, there was a span of 10 bases. The CDR3 bases are TGTGCCAGCTCACCCTCGGGGGGATATGGCTACACCTTC. Translated: CASSPSGGYGYTF.

CDR3 protein: CASTTWSSYNEQFF. CDR3 DNA: TGTGCCAGCACCACCTGGAGCTCCTACAATGAGCAGTTCTTC. The chain has TRBV27 and TRBJ2-1; the D is unclear. Trimming removed 7 bases at V and 0 bases at J, with 10 bases between. This CDR3 contains 14 residues. CDR1 and CDR2 from the germline V gene are MNHEY and SMNVEV (reference sequence).

The V gene is TRBV6-5, the J gene TRBJ1-2; TRBD1 is a possible D gene (5 bases). Trimming removed 6 bases at V and 4 bases at J, with 18 bases between. There are 15 residues in the CDR3. Germline V lookup: CDR1 MNHEY, CDR2 SVGAGI. The CDR3 reads CASSPRGVPAYGYTF. CDR3 DNA: TGTGCCAGCAGCCCCCGGGGGGTCCCCGCCTATGGCTACACCTTC.